These T cell receptor beta chains were read from a single sample in a study of T cell repertoires in cytomegalovirus infection. Their specific antigens are unknown. TCRdb re-called the reads through MiXCR, storing one row per CDR3 protein. The table lists roughly 920,000 distinct CDR3 sequences, roughly 30% of them singletons. The source material was cultured CD8+ T cells from PBMCs, sampled from culture after CMV antigen stimulation. The receptors come from a human donor in good health (CMV status not recorded). Some clones in this sample may be carry-over from other donors' samples. The CDR3 runs from the conserved cysteine through the conserved F or W. Only part of the rows carry a size: once, few, many, or a class if the clone is expanded.

>few|TRBV6-1|TRBJ2-1
CASSARVGNNEQFF
>many|TRBV7-2|TRBJ2-1
CASSSPPSEQFF
>.|TRBV6-4|TRBJ1-1
CASKDRYTEAFF
>.|TRBV4-1|TRBJ1-1
CASSPQGVDTEAFF
>.|TRBV7-6|TRBJ1-6
CANSWGTDSPLHF
>.|TRBV7-9|TRBJ2-2
CASSSMTGELFF
>.|TRBV5-5|TRBJ1-6
CASSGQGKSPLHF
>.|TRBV7-9|TRBJ2-3
CASRGERYTQYF
>.|TRBV9|TRBJ2-4
CASSVGHKNIQYF
>.|TRBV7-9|TRBJ1-4
CASSSKQGYNEKLFF
>many|TRBV27|TRBJ2-1
CASILRQGPINEQFF
>many|TRBV19|TRBJ1-1
CASSTGSTEAFF
>few|TRBV6-5|TRBJ2-1
CASSYSVSYGLGQFF
>.|TRBV15|TRBJ2-5
CATSRDRHMYQETQYF
>many|TRBV7-6|TRBJ2-1
CASSRAGGAYNEQFF
>.|TRBV7-4|TRBJ1-1
CASSLDGGVNTEAFF
>.|TRBV27|TRBJ2-3
CASSRGGVNTQYF
>.|TRBV6-2/TRBV6-3|TRBJ2-1
CASRSGRGNNEQFF
>.|TRBV2|TRBJ2-1
CASSDIQVPEPNEQFF
>many|TRBV7-8|TRBJ1-2
CASSPWTGTSYGYTF
>few|TRBV7-9|TRBJ1-1
CASSPPEVWNTEAFF
>.|TRBV11-2|TRBJ2-1
CAIPRTSGGSYNEQFF
>few|TRBV28|TRBJ1-3
CASIKGSGNTIYF
>.|TRBV27|TRBJ1-2
CASITTPGQGVYTF
>.|TRBV10-3|TRBJ1-2
CAIRTWRDSSLYYGYTF
>many|TRBV6-5|TRBJ2-5
CASSYGPYQETQYF
>.|TRBV6-5|TRBJ1-3
CASSYGQPPGYTIYF
>.|TRBV4-1|TRBJ2-6
CASSRDRYFSGANVLTF
>few|TRBV4-1|TRBJ1-2
CASSQDQGDYGYTF
>.|TRBV28|TRBJ2-3
CASSGPPTSTDTQYF
>.|TRBV6-2/TRBV6-3|TRBJ2-2
CASSFSTSVANTGELFF
>.|TRBV4-1|TRBJ2-1
CASSPLGQNSYNEQFF
>.|TRBV19|TRBJ1-1
CASSLVGGDAFF
>.|TRBV28|TRBJ2-5
CASSLLDERPGQETQYF
>few|TRBV6-5|TRBJ2-5
CASSYLAGGPQYQETQYF
>many|TRBV7-6|TRBJ1-1
CASSGGTGGPEAFF